The next 10 T cell receptor beta chains were all read from a single sample in a study of T cell repertoires in cytomegalovirus infection. TCRdb fed the reads into MiXCR, producing one record per CDR3 protein. The table shows 800,000 to 950,000 distinct CDR3 sequences, with about 31% occurring only once. These receptors are not linked to any known antigen. Sample: cultured CD8+ T cells from PBMCs, taken from culture after CMV antigen stimulation. The receptor source for this set is a human donor in good health (CMV status not recorded). Some clones in this sample may be carry-over from other donors' samples.

This clonotype was seen repeatedly, ten times or more. This rearrangement joins TRBV7-2 to TRBJ2-1; D might be TRBD1 (6 bases). The CDR3 extends over 12 amino acids. Germline CDR1 is SGHTA and CDR2 is FQGNSA. V was pared by 8 bases and J by 10 bases, with 15 bases between. The CDR3 coding sequence is TGTGCCAGCCGAAACAGGGTTTTAGAGCAGTTCTTC. It is translated as CASRNRVLEQFF.

On this clonotype: The junction departs from the called germline gene at one end, perhaps through a read error. The J gene is TRBJ1-5, the V gene TRBV7-2, with D perhaps matching TRBD1 (5 bases). Germline CDR1 is SGHTA and CDR2 is FQGNSA. This CDR3 spans 14 amino acids. The CDR3 bases are TGTGCCGGCAGCTTAGGGCAGGGAGGTCAGCCCCAGCATTTT. Its protein product is CAGSLGQGGQPQHF.

This clonotype was seen a few times. This chain joins TRBV4-1 and TRBJ1-1; weak D call: TRBD1 (6 bases). CDR3 length equals 14 residues. Germline CDR1 MGHRA, CDR2 YSYEKL. V was pared by 4 bases and J by 6 bases, with 15 bases between. The DNA of the CDR3 is TGCGCCAGCAGCCCCCTGGGGGGGCACGCTGAAGCTTTCTTT. Residues: CASSPLGGHAEAFF.

This clonotype has just a few counts. The chain has TRBV9 and TRBJ2-2; 11 bases align to TRBD2. This CDR3 has 17 amino acids. J gave up 5 bases and V 7 bases, and 13 bases lay outside the gene matches. From germline, CDR1 is SGDLS and CDR2 YYNGEE. The CDR3 reads CASAGGLAGGSTGELFF. DNA of the CDR3: TGTGCCAGCGCGGGGGGGCTAGCGGGGGGATCGACCGGGGAGCTGTTTTTT.

This clonotype was picked up a small number of times. The CDR3 DNA reads as TGTGCCAGCAGCGATCCAGGCTATGGCTACACCTTC. Its protein product is CASSDPGYGYTF. The V call is TRBV11-1, the J call TRBJ1-2, with D unresolved. The CDR3 totals 12 residues. With 5 bases removed from V and 4 bases from J, the gap between germline ends came to 8 bases. The germline gives CDR1 SGHAT, CDR2 FQDESV (reference sequence).

This clonotype was picked up one time. The chain uses TRBV19 and TRBJ2-3; D not certain. Germline loops: CDR1 LNHDA, CDR2 SQIVND (reference sequence). V shed 3 bases and J shed 3 bases, with 13 bases lying between them. The CDR3 has 15 amino acids. Here the CDR3 reads CASSIPTLGTDTQYF. The CDR3 nucleotides read TGTGCCAGTAGTATCCCTACCTTAGGAACAGATACGCAGTATTTT.

The table lists this clonotype with many counts. V is TRBV7-2 and J is TRBJ2-1, with 7 positions matching TRBD1. The CDR3 is 17 residues long. J gave up 5 bases and V 1 base, and 11 bases lay outside the gene matches. Germline CDR1 and CDR2: SGHTA and FQGNSA. CDR3 sequence (DNA): TGTGCCAGCAGCTTAGAAGGGACAGCCTTGGTGAACAATGAGCAGTTCTTC. This sequence encodes CASSLEGTALVNNEQFF.

Many counts were recorded for this clonotype. The chain links TRBV7-9 to TRBJ2-5; 8 bases are a match to TRBD2. After removal of 5 bases from V and 6 bases from J, the junction contained 8 bases not matched to a gene. Germline assignment: CDR1 SEHNR and CDR2 FQNEAQ (reference sequence). The CDR3 has 14 residues. CDR3 loop: CASSPGGSGKTQYF. CDR3 bases: TGTGCCAGCAGCCCCGGGGGTAGCGGGAAGACCCAGTACTTC.

The chain has TRBV6-2 or TRBV6-3 and TRBJ1-2, with TRBD1 as a possible D gene (6 bases). CDR1 is MNHEY and CDR2 is SVGEGT in the germline V gene. This CDR3 is built from 16 residues. V lost 6 bases and J lost 3, with 20 bases in between. This chain's CDR3 is CASRSVDSRIDYGYTF. Written as DNA, the CDR3 is TGTGCCAGCAGATCAGTGGACAGCCGTATAGACTATGGCTACACCTTC.

J is TRBJ1-1 and V is TRBV7-9, with TRBD1 matching over 7 bases. CDR3 length: 11 amino acids. V lost 2 bases, J lost 10 bases, and 1 base stayed unmatched. CDR1 is SEHNR and CDR2 is FQNEAQ in the germline V gene (reference sequence). DNA for the CDR3: TGTGCCAGCAGCTTACCAGGGGGAGCTTTCTTT. It specifies CASSLPGGAFF.